This TCR beta chain was captured in a study of blood T cell repertoires in COVID-19 (dated by TCRdb to 2020 to 2021). Notes on the research overall: Samples covering the acute and convalescent phases of COVID-19 were provided by collaborators in the United States, Italy and Spain. The prospective study material was composed of cDNA or gDNA derived from T cells, B-cell-depleted T cells, or PBMCs. Subjects who had been exposed to COVID-19, were actively infected with it, or had recovered from it provided the deeply sampled blood TCRbeta repertoires that made up the dataset. A freely available public database, intended as a resource for researchers studying the immune response to SARS-CoV-2, is where the repertoires were released. Samples were obtained from the ongoing ImmuneRACE study (first 160 participants) and from over a thousand subjects provided by 6 global collaborators. The sample metadata nearly always contained a de-identified subject ID, COVID-19 status, age in years and sex. Where available, HLA class I and class II types were obtained from metadata supplied by the sample provider rather than from assay-based typing. Results the study describes overall, beyond this receptor: Clinical and demographic metadata were provided uncurated, with the amount varying by source and participant.

A remark on this clone: Its cognate antigen has yet to be identified. No much larger clone is present one base from it, and per-base qualities are unavailable.

TCRbeta CDR3 regions were amplified from genomic DNA using the immunoSEQ Assay, a bias-controlled multiplex PCR. The paper's data handling went like this. The number of nucleated cells in each sample was estimated from the amplification of reference gene primers within the assay. To quantify the absolute abundance of each unique TCRbeta CDR3 rearrangement, sequence reads were collapsed and filtered. Productive Simpson clonality was computed per sample as the square root of Simpson's diversity index over productive rearrangements. The immuneACCESS repertoire file appears here via TCRdb, limited to in-frame rearrangements. These files lack a portion of the clones; in checked studies, under half of the deficit traces to unresolved V genes, and the cause of the others is not known. Clone size and V and J calls were adopted from that table, with D and trimming inferred from the DNA. The sample includes some 190,000 clones, with around 85% observed a single time. Around 1.2% of the sample is in the top ten clones.

The collaborating institutions used their own protocols to collect whole blood in K2EDTA tubes. Collaborator samples were shipped for TCRbeta analysis as frozen whole blood, isolated PBMCs, or DNA extracted from either sample type. The CDR3 runs 15 residues from the cysteine to the phenylalanine. The read is trimmed to its CDR3 DNA, 45 bases read in frame from base 1. The germline V gene sets CDR1 to SGHAT and CDR2 to FQNNGV. Trimming takes 3 bases off V and 5 bases off J; junction bases not matched to a gene: 3. Sequenced: peripheral blood. The origin of this receptor is a man younger than 45 with acute or convalescent COVID-19. The chain couples TRBV11-2 to TRBJ2-1; the central 11 bases match TRBD2. The DNA reads TGTGCCAGCAGCTTTCTAGCGGGAGGCAACAATGAGCAGTTCTTC. Its protein reads: CASSFLAGGNNEQFF.